This TCR beta chain was sequenced in a study of follicular helper T cells after annual influenza vaccination. Germline values: CDR1 SGHAT, CDR2 FQNNGV. Trimming left V 1 base short and J 2 bases short, with 13 bases between. This CDR3 region has 16 residues. The repertoire was sequenced with immunoSEQ multiplex PCR; TCRdb's copy has only in-frame clones and lacks some. The table lists about 6,800 clones, approximately 91% of them singletons. Noted time point: 2015-2016 season, 7 days after influenza vaccination. The V gene is TRBV11-2, the J gene TRBJ2-3, with a tentative D call TRBD2 (6 bases). Here the sequenced sample was CXCR5+ CD38- circulating T follicular helper cells from blood, taken 7 days after influenza vaccination. Subset in this sample: circulating Tfh, non-naive CD4+CXCR5+PD-1+ (ICOS+CD38+ or ICOS-CD38-). The TCR comes from an adult who received the influenza vaccine. CDR3 region: CASSLGLSGLTDTQYF. Written as DNA, the CDR3 is TGTGCCAGCAGCTTAGGACTTAGCGGTCTCACAGATACGCAGTATTTT.